This is a list of T cell receptor beta chains from one sample in a study of T cells after yellow fever vaccination. TCRdb re-analysed the 5' RACE reads in MiXCR, keeping a single row per CDR3 protein. Among some 350,000 distinct CDR3 sequences listed, roughly 6.2% were seen once. The material sequenced was PBMCs, taken 5 days after the yellow fever booster vaccination. The receptors derive from a man aged 30-40 years who received the YFV17D yellow fever vaccine. The CDR3 runs from the conserved cysteine through the conserved F or W. Clone size is not always given. Where it is, it says once, few, many or a class for expanded clones.

j_call	v_call	clone_size	cdr3_aa
TRBJ2-7	TRBV6-1	many	CASSQGRFDEQYF
TRBJ1-5	TRBV4-1	many	CASSQEAQGRNQPQHF
TRBJ2-3	TRBV20-1	.	CSARVHGTGADTQYF
TRBJ1-5	TRBV20-1	few	CSASPGSGPQHF
TRBJ2-2	TRBV7-2	.	CASSPQRARAGPGELFF
TRBJ2-3	TRBV7-6	many	CASSNTGRVTDTQYF
TRBJ1-1	TRBV7-9	many	CASTSGTEAFF
TRBJ2-4	TRBV7-2	many	CASSPTDPLNIQYF
TRBJ1-4	TRBV5-1	.	CASSLAAVPNEKLFF
TRBJ2-5	TRBV3-1	.	CASSKEGTETQYF
TRBJ2-5	TRBV20-1	.	CCARDPRRFPGRAFETQYF
TRBJ2-7	TRBV4-1	few	CASSQEIQPLPSGTYEQYF
TRBJ2-3	TRBV6-1	many	CAIKRSRTDTQYF
TRBJ2-4	TRBV6-2/TRBV6-3	.	CASRHTSGQNIRYF
TRBJ1-2	TRBV7-9	few	CASSYRDRGYGYTF
TRBJ1-3	TRBV20-1	.	CSATTTGGFGNTIYF
TRBJ1-3	TRBV5-1	few	CASSAEGVRGQGNTIYF
TRBJ2-4	TRBV15	few	CATSRETGTKNIQYF
TRBJ2-3	TRBV4-1	many	CASSQLTTRRTDTQYF
TRBJ1-3	TRBV13	.	CASSLVPNSGNTTYF
TRBJ2-7	TRBV18	few	CASSPPLRGEQYF
TRBJ2-3	TRBV12-3/TRBV12-4	.	CASSSVGTRTDTQYF
TRBJ2-7	TRBV6-2/TRBV6-3	many	CASSYSIGSYEQYF
TRBJ2-5	TRBV29-1	few	CSVVLGGVQETQYF
TRBJ2-5	TRBV18	many	CASSSRQGPGETQYF
TRBJ1-2	TRBV3-1	.	CASSQEPVGGYTF
TRBJ2-2	TRBV20-1	few	CSARVSPAAGELFF
TRBJ1-4	TRBV28	few	CASIRGPNEKLFF
TRBJ2-7	TRBV7-9	few	CASSGHPYEQYF
TRBJ2-3	TRBV13	.	CASSLESPSGSTATQYF
TRBJ2-4	TRBV20-1	.	CSARNVAKNIQYF
TRBJ1-2	TRBV6-5	.	CASSYSQELGYTF
TRBJ1-1	TRBV3-1	many	CASSQTGGSTEAFF
TRBJ1-1	TRBV12-3/TRBV12-4	few	CASSFGGGDAEAFF
TRBJ2-5	TRBV27	many	CASSTGETQYF
TRBJ2-5	TRBV12-3/TRBV12-4	few	CASTPAGVGTQYF
TRBJ1-2	TRBV19	.	CASSIGQQYGYTF
TRBJ2-5	TRBV18	many	CASSPAGAQETQYF
TRBJ2-7	TRBV30	.	CAWSNGIYEQYF
TRBJ1-1	TRBV5-4	few	CASSFGERDTEAFF
TRBJ2-7	TRBV20-1	.	CSAGGSKVYGQYF
TRBJ2-1	TRBV15	.	CATSRRTGGYDNEQFF
TRBJ2-7	TRBV7-2	many	CASSLARSLEQYF
TRBJ2-5	TRBV3-1	.	CASETRPSGFQETQYF
TRBJ2-7	TRBV11-2	few	CASSLDRGFEQYF
TRBJ2-7	TRBV6-5	.	CASSYEGTVNYEQYF
TRBJ2-7	TRBV12-3/TRBV12-4	few	CASSLFTSGFSYEQYF
TRBJ2-7	TRBV27	many	CASRGQGNYEQYF
TRBJ2-7	TRBV5-6	.	CASSLGPLGEQYF
TRBJ2-2	TRBV5-1	many	CASSPGSGFDTGELFF
TRBJ2-5	TRBV7-2	few	CASSLLSLAARWETQYF
TRBJ2-4	TRBV12-3/TRBV12-4	many	CATMGGAGAKNIQYF
TRBJ2-5	TRBV5-1	many	CASSLGTSGLQETQYF
TRBJ2-3	TRBV7-9	.	CASSFLAGGGTDTQYF
TRBJ2-4	TRBV28	many	CASSFGASGDGNIQYF